This T cell receptor beta chain was obtained from a study of T cells in Graves' hyperthyroidism and ophthalmopathy. Study context: Any treatment followed the collection of peripheral blood at initial diagnosis.

This clonotype was detected ten times or more. Its antigen is still unknown. The TCR beta CDR3 regions underwent amplification using RNA transcripts as the source. The TCR CDR3 first-round RT-PCR relied on the HTBI primer set. TCRdb recomputed calls from the multiplex PCR reads with MiXCR, one row per CDR3 protein. The sample records around 300,000 distinct CDR3 sequences, 10% to 15% being singletons. Together with thyroid ultrasound, orbital computed tomography, serum thyroxine and TRAb, clinical symptoms were used for diagnoses. Study-level findings and limits: Ophthalmopathy was identified by the model a median about six months ahead of onset.

Germline CDR1 reads MNHEY; CDR2 reads SMNVEV (reference sequence). Between the trimmed V and J ends, which lost 3 bases and 0 bases, there was a span of 12 bases. This CDR3 has 15 residues. The specimen sequenced was blood. This chain connects TRBV27 to TRBJ2-7; D is unresolved. This TCR came from a woman younger than 45 with Graves' hyperthyroidism that later progressed to Graves' ophthalmopathy. The CDR3 protein is CASSFGDASSYEQYF. CDR3 DNA sequence: TGTGCCAGCAGTTTCGGTGACGCAAGCTCCTACGAGCAGTACTTC.